These T cell receptor beta chains were read from a single sample in a study of T-cell memory formation after mild COVID-19. TCRdb redid the calling of the 5' RACE reads with MiXCR, one entry per CDR3 protein. This table holds hundreds of thousands of distinct CDR3 sequences, more than 20% found once. Material for sequencing was PBMCs or a T cell subset sorted from them (not recorded which). The receptors here all came from an adult woman who had mild COVID-19 (a few samples of this study predate the infection). Cell type and time point are not known. Both conserved end residues are part of each CDR3. D genes are given only for firm matches.

V gene: TRBV27; D gene: TRBD1; CDR3 protein: CASSSGQGNPNYGYTF
V gene: TRBV5-4; D gene: TRBD2; CDR3 protein: CASSLDSGSDTQYF
V gene: TRBV7-2; D gene: -; CDR3 protein: CASSRDLGGDTQYF
V gene: TRBV19; D gene: TRBD1; CDR3 protein: CASSALDRGPMNEQFF
V gene: TRBV3-2; D gene: -; CDR3 protein: CASPLEADQGGEETQYF
V gene: TRBV12-3/TRBV12-4; D gene: TRBD2; CDR3 protein: CASSSSRGRIAGASGANVLTF
V gene: TRBV30; D gene: TRBD1; CDR3 protein: CAWSARMGTGWYEQYF
V gene: TRBV5-6; D gene: TRBD2; CDR3 protein: CASSPPGRREETQYF
V gene: TRBV24-1; D gene: -; CDR3 protein: CATSGDSGWPDTQYF
V gene: TRBV29-1; D gene: -; CDR3 protein: CSVLNAVGYEQYF
V gene: TRBV15; D gene: -; CDR3 protein: CATSRDRSYEQYF
V gene: TRBV9; D gene: -; CDR3 protein: CASSVVTGPTEAFF
V gene: TRBV12-3/TRBV12-4; D gene: TRBD2; CDR3 protein: CASSFNGLAGGNEQFF